The 27 T cell receptor beta chains in this list originate from one sample, sequenced in a study of cytotoxic CD8 clonotypes in ibrutinib-treated CLL. Repertoires were generated with immunoSEQ multiplex PCR, while TCRdb's copy carries only in-frame clones and drops some. Among approximately 45,000 clones listed, roughly 76% were seen once. The source was PBMCs, collected after 12 months of ibrutinib treatment. The source of these receptors is a human donor with chronic lymphocytic leukemia.

This clone is a singleton in its sample. The chain joins TRBV14 to TRBJ1-6, with 7 positions matching TRBD1. Trimming removed 1 base from V and 8 bases from J; junction bases left unmatched: 5. Germline CDR1 SGHDN, CDR2 FVKESK. The CDR3 runs 15 residues. CDR3 region: CASSQGQGPDSPLHF. Here the CDR3 DNA reads TGTGCCAGCAGCCAAGGACAGGGCCCGGATTCACCCCTCCACTTT.

This chain links TRBV10-3 with TRBJ1-4; D is possibly TRBD1 (5 bases). Germline loops: CDR1 ENHRY, CDR2 SYGVKD. Trimming stripped 6 bases from V and 2 bases from J, with 10 bases between. The CDR3 length is 14 residues. CDR3 coding DNA: TGTGCCATCAGAGGCAGGGCGACTAATGAAAAACTGTTTTTT. It is translated as CAIRGRATNEKLFF.

The gene calls are TRBV6-1 and TRBJ1-1; 7 bases line up with TRBD1. Trimming took 6 bases from V and 5 from J; bases not matched to a gene: 3. CDR1 is MNHNS, CDR2 SASEGT, per germline. There are 12 residues in the CDR3. In DNA form, the CDR3 reads TGTGCCAGCAGGGGGACAGTAACTGAAGCTTTCTTT. This encodes CASRGTVTEAFF.

This clone was counted once. The chain has TRBV4-1 and TRBJ2-1; the match to TRBD2 covers 14 bases. Germline CDR1 is MGHRA and CDR2 is YSYEKL. Trimming at V came to 5 bases and at J to 9 bases, leaving 9 bases not matched to a gene. There are 16 residues in the CDR3. CDR3 DNA: TGCGCCAGCAGCAACCGACTAGCGGGGGGGCCGGGTGAGCAGTTCTTC. It codes for CASSNRLAGGPGEQFF.

The chain recombines TRBV10-3 with TRBJ2-7; D might be TRBD1 (6 bases). Germline V gene sequence: CDR1 ENHRY, CDR2 SYGVKD. V was trimmed by 8 bases and J by 0 bases, leaving 11 bases between them. The CDR3 runs to 13 residues. The CDR3 DNA sequence: TGTGCCATCTGGGACATGGGCTCCTACGAGCAGTACTTC. Amino acid sequence: CAIWDMGSYEQYF.

The V and J genes are TRBV5-6 and TRBJ2-5; TRBD2 matches at 14 bases. Trimming took 4 bases from V and 5 from J; bases not matched to a gene: 10. The CDR3 loop spans 17 amino acids. Germline CDR1 is SGHDT and CDR2 is YYEEEE. The CDR3 region has the DNA TGTGCCAGCAGCACCTTGACTAGCGGGGGGGCCGTGGAGACCCAGTACTTC. Residues: CASSTLTSGGAVETQYF.

V gene TRBV9 combines with J gene TRBJ2-5; D gene unclear. Trimming removed 0 bases at V and 1 base at J, with 7 bases between. In germline, CDR1 is SGDLS, CDR2 YYNGEE. This CDR3 is 14 amino acids long. The CDR3 reads CASSVGRFQETQYF. CDR3 DNA: TGTGCCAGCAGCGTAGGCAGGTTCCAAGAGACCCAGTACTTC.

The chain is built from TRBV5-1 and TRBJ1-1; tentatively, D is TRBD1 (6 bases). V lost 0 bases, J lost 8 bases, and 8 bases lay in between. Germline V CDR1 and CDR2: SGHRS, YFSETQ. CDR3 length equals 12 residues. The CDR3 nucleotides read TGCGCCAGCAGCTTGGGGCAGGGGGAAGCTTTCTTT. It is translated as CASSLGQGEAFF.

The V and J genes are TRBV2 and TRBJ2-2; no firm D call. V lost 5 bases and J 4 bases, leaving 5 bases between the germline ends. CDR3 length equals 12 residues. The V gene's germline CDR1 is SNHLY and CDR2 FYNNEI. CDR3 amino acids: CASSLSTGELFF. CDR3 in DNA: TGTGCCAGCAGTCTATCCACCGGGGAGCTGTTTTTT.

This clone has a handful of counts. The chain couples TRBV7-6 to TRBJ2-2, with TRBD1 matching 8 bases. Germline CDR1 reads SGHVS; CDR2 reads FNYEAQ. The CDR3 sequence is 16 residues long. V lost 5 bases to trimming and J lost 0 bases; unmatched junction nucleotides: 5. CDR3 DNA sequence: TGTGCCAGCAGCATGACAGGGGCTACGAACACCGGGGAGCTGTTTTTT. It specifies CASSMTGATNTGELFF.

As DNA, the CDR3 is TGTGCCAGCAGCTTAGAGACAGGGTCTAATGGCTACACCTTC. It encodes CASSLETGSNGYTF. This chain links TRBV7-9 with TRBJ1-2, with TRBD1 identical over 7 bases. V lost 1 base and J lost 6; bases outside the gene matches: 5. Germline V lookup: CDR1 SEHNR, CDR2 FQNEAQ (reference sequence). CDR3 size: 14 residues.

The chain combines TRBV5-1 with TRBJ2-3; tentatively, D is TRBD1 or TRBD2 (5 bases each). The CDR3 totals 14 residues. The V end lost 4 bases, the J end lost 5 bases, and 14 bases lay between the germline ends. Germline V gene data show CDR1 as SGHRS and CDR2 as YFSETQ. Here the CDR3 DNA reads TGCGCCAGCAGCCAGGGCGGGCCTTTAGATACGCAGTATTTT. This gives the protein CASSQGGPLDTQYF.

The chain couples TRBV5-1 to TRBJ2-7; D ambiguous. The CDR3 has 13 residues. The germline CDR1 and CDR2 sequences are SGHRS and YFSETQ. Trimming shortened V by 4 bases and J by 0 bases, and 8 bases separated the two germline ends. CDR3 DNA: TGCGCCAGCAGCCCGTTGAGCTCCTACGAGCAGTACTTC. It is translated as CASSPLSSYEQYF.

The chain carries TRBV7-9 and TRBJ1-1; D perhaps matches TRBD1 (5 bases). Trimming cost V 3 bases and J 1 base, with 15 bases left between them. The CDR3 length is 16 residues. Germline CDR1 SEHNR, CDR2 FQNEAQ (reference sequence). DNA for the CDR3: TGTGCCAGCAGCTTTTACCCATTGGACAAGAACACTGAAGCTTTCTTT. Encoded protein: CASSFYPLDKNTEAFF.

J is TRBJ2-5 and V is TRBV6-5; 12 bases fit TRBD2. The length of the CDR3 is 15 residues. Germline-derived CDR1 and CDR2 are MNHEY and SVGAGI. After removal of 8 bases from V and 7 bases from J, the junction contained 11 bases not matched to a gene. CDR3 sequence: CASAPSGGASGTQYF. The CDR3 nucleotides read TGTGCCAGCGCCCCTAGCGGGGGGGCCTCAGGGACCCAGTACTTC.

In this sample, this clone turned up once. The J gene is TRBJ2-2, the V gene TRBV5-1, with 9 nucleotides matching TRBD1. Germline V lookup: CDR1 SGHRS, CDR2 YFSETQ. The length of the CDR3 is 15 residues. Germline trimming cut 3 bases from V and 6 bases from J; bases unmatched to any gene: 6. CDR3 nucleotide sequence: TGCGCCAGCAGCTCGGGACAGGGAGGGTCCGGGGAGCTGTTTTTT. Translated, it gives CASSSGQGGSGELFF.

The V call is TRBV28, the J call TRBJ1-1; TRBD1 might be the D (6 bases). V shed 3 bases and J shed 0 bases, with 17 bases lying between them. Germline values: CDR1 MDHEN, CDR2 SYDVKM. The CDR3 is 17 residues long. The CDR3 DNA is TGTGCCAGCAGTTTCCCACGGAGCGGACAGTTGAACACTGAAGCTTTCTTT. It translates to CASSFPRSGQLNTEAFF.

This sequence joins TRBV28 and TRBJ1-2; 9 bases match TRBD1. Germline CDR1 and CDR2: MDHEN and SYDVKM. The CDR3 is 17 amino acids. The trim removed 2 bases at V and 6 bases at J, leaving 13 bases unmatched. In DNA, the CDR3 is TGTGCCAGCAGTTTACCCTTCCCCGGGACAGGGCTGAATGGCTACACCTTC. Amino acid sequence: CASSLPFPGTGLNGYTF.

The chain is built from TRBV11-2 and TRBJ2-1; no clear D. The V and J ends lost 5 bases and 10 bases respectively, with 9 bases between them. CDR3 length: 11 amino acids. The germline V gene encodes CDR1 SGHAT and CDR2 FQNNGV. The CDR3: CASSLSYEQFF. CDR3 coding DNA: TGTGCCAGCAGCCTTAGCTACGAGCAGTTCTTC.

V and J are TRBV4-2 and TRBJ1-4, with 7 bases fitting TRBD1. This CDR3 is 15 amino acids long. Germline V gene data show CDR1 as LGHNA and CDR2 as YNFKEQ. With V trimmed by 1 base and J by 10 bases, 9 bases remained unmatched. This CDR3 reads CASSQAGTDRGKLFF. The CDR3 DNA follows: TGTGCCAGCAGCCAAGCCGGGACAGACCGTGGAAAACTGTTTTTT.

The chain combines TRBV5-1 with TRBJ1-2; no definite D call. Germline loops: CDR1 SGHRS, CDR2 YFSETQ. The CDR3 loop spans 13 amino acids. V was trimmed by 0 bases and J by 7 bases, leaving 10 bases between them. In nucleotides, the CDR3 is TGCGCCAGCAGCTTGGCGGTGCGGGGTGGCTACACCTTC. Its protein is CASSLAVRGGYTF.

V is TRBV6-5 and J is TRBJ1-1; 7 nucleotides agree with TRBD1. The CDR3 is 12 amino acids. The J segment lost 9 bases and the V segment lost 3 bases, leaving 4 bases of the junction unmatched. From germline, CDR1 is MNHEY and CDR2 SVGAGI. CDR3 sequence: CASSYPGGKAFF. The CDR3 bases are TGTGCCAGCAGTTATCCAGGGGGTAAAGCTTTCTTT.

This clone was observed once. This chain joins TRBV28 and TRBJ1-3; D may be TRBD1 (5 bases). The V and J ends lost 4 bases and 0 bases respectively, with 16 bases between them. CDR3 size: 17 residues. CDR1 and CDR2 from the germline V gene are MDHEN and SYDVKM. The CDR3 loop is CASSWGGTAFSGNTIYF. Written as DNA, the CDR3 is TGTGCCAGCAGTTGGGGTGGGACTGCCTTCTCTGGAAACACCATATATTTT.

The chain couples TRBV9 to TRBJ2-3, with 8 bases that match TRBD2. The CDR3 runs 18 residues. Germline V CDR1 and CDR2: SGDLS, YYNGEE. V shed 0 bases, J shed 0 bases, and the junction held 9 bases outside the gene matches. Here the CDR3 reads CASSVGLAGGTSTDTQYF. In DNA form, the CDR3 reads TGTGCCAGCAGCGTAGGTCTCGCGGGGGGCACTAGCACAGATACGCAGTATTTT.

This clone was found a few times. This chain links TRBV19 with TRBJ1-5; tentatively, D is TRBD1 (5 bases). The CDR3 is made up of 15 amino acids. Germline V CDR1 and CDR2: LNHDA, SQIVND (reference sequence). The V end was cut by 4 bases, the J end by 2 bases, with 12 bases between. CDR3 region: CASSTGTGGNQPQHF. CDR3 bases: TGTGCCAGTAGTACCGGGACCGGCGGCAATCAGCCCCAGCATTTT.

The chain combines TRBV5-1 with TRBJ1-3, with no clear D. Germline loops: CDR1 SGHRS, CDR2 YFSETQ. Trimming stripped 0 bases from V and 0 bases from J, with 13 bases between. The CDR3 consists of 17 residues. CDR3 sequence: CASSLGVDGYSGNTIYF. The CDR3 DNA is TGCGCCAGCAGCTTGGGTGTCGACGGTTACTCTGGAAACACCATATATTTT.

This clone was observed a single time. The chain is built from TRBV5-1 and TRBJ1-5, with no clear D. V was cut by 2 bases and J by 4 bases, with 10 bases left in between. The germline V gene encodes CDR1 SGHRS and CDR2 YFSETQ. This CDR3 is 14 amino acids long. The CDR3 bases are TGCGCCAGCAGCTTCGGGGAGCATAATCAGCCCCAGCATTTT. Protein product: CASSFGEHNQPQHF.